This TCR beta chain derives from a study of T cell responses to AZD1222 COVID-19 vaccine. This CDR3 contains 17 residues. Trimming removed 4 bases from V and 6 bases from J, with 19 bases in between. Germline V gene data show CDR1 as SGHTA and CDR2 as FQGNSA. This table comes from immunoSEQ multiplex PCR, and its TCRdb copy is limited to in-frame clones, with some not included. The sample includes roughly 180,000 clones, about 89% of them seen just once. Here the sequenced sample was peripheral blood, taken on day 0 of AZD1222 vaccination. This chain uses TRBV7-2 with TRBJ1-6, with D unresolved. The TCR originated in an adult in good health. The CDR3 region has the DNA TGTGCCAGCAGCTCCGAACGATCAAACTTCTTTAATTCACCCCTCCACTTT. It codes for CASSSERSNFFNSPLHF.